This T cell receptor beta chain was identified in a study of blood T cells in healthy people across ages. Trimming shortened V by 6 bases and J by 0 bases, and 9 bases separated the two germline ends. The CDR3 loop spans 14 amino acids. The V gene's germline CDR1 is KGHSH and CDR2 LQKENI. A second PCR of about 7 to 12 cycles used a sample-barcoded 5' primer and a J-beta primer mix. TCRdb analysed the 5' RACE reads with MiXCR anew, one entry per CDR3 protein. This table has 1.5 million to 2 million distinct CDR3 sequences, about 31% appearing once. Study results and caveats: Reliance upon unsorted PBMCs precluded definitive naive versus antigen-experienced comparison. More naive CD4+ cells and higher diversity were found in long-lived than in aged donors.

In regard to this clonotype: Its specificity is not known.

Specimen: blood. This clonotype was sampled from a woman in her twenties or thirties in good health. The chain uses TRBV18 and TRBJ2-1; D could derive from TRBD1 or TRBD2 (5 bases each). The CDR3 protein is CASSRDLSYNEQFF. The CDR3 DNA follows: TGTGCCAGCTCCCGGGACCTCTCCTACAATGAGCAGTTCTTC.